This entry lists 23 T cell receptor beta chains sequenced from one sample in a study of blood T cell repertoires in COVID-19. Some clones are missing from TCRdb's copy, which holds only in-frame ones; the method was immunoSEQ multiplex PCR. This sample has about 45,000 clones, with approximately 86% found just once. Sequenced input: peripheral blood. Receptors originate from a woman of 80 years or more with acute or convalescent COVID-19.

J is TRBJ2-1 and V is TRBV11-1, with TRBD1 matching 7 bases. After removal of 6 bases from V and 2 bases from J, the junction contained 7 bases not matched to a gene. The CDR3 is 15 amino acids. Germline CDR1 SGHAT, CDR2 FQDESV (reference sequence). The CDR3: CASSPTGLAYNEQFF. CDR3 DNA: TGTGCCAGCAGTCCGACAGGGTTAGCCTACAATGAGCAGTTCTTC. Together with reference TRBV11-1 and TRBJ2-1, the CDR3 gives the full variable domain: EAEVAQSPRYKITEKSQAVAFWCDPISGHATLYWYRQILGQGPELLVQFQDESVVDDSQLPKDRFSAERLKGVDSTLKIQPAELGDSAMYLCASSPTGLAYNEQFFGPGTRLTVL.

A single count supports this clone. The chain is built from TRBV5-1 and TRBJ2-3; TRBD2 is a possible D gene (6 bases). The CDR3 length is 17 residues. Germline V gene lookup returns CDR1 SGHRS and CDR2 YFSETQ. V was pared by 1 base and J by 0 bases, with 15 bases between. The CDR3 DNA is TGCGCCAGCAGCTTGACGGTTAGCGGAGCTAGCACAGATACGCAGTATTTT. Amino acids: CASSLTVSGASTDTQYF.

This clone has just a few counts. The chain joins TRBV7-8 to TRBJ2-2, with D maybe TRBD1 (5 bases). Germline loops: CDR1 SGHVS, CDR2 FQNEAQ. CDR3 length: 16 amino acids. V was cut by 2 bases and J by 3 bases, with 13 bases left in between. CDR3 sequence: CASSLYRQEDTGELFF. CDR3 DNA: TGTGCCAGCAGCTTATACAGGCAGGAAGACACCGGGGAGCTGTTTTTT.

CDR3 amino acids: CASSQRSGTTGELFF. CDR3 DNA: TGTGCCAGCAGCCAACGTAGCGGTACCACCGGGGAGCTGTTTTTT. The chain links TRBV3-1 (or the pseudogene TRBV3-2) to TRBJ2-2; D possibly corresponds to TRBD2 (6 bases). Germline CDR1 is LGHDT and CDR2 is YNNKEL (reference sequence). This CDR3 region has 15 residues. V lost 2 bases and J 4 bases, leaving 11 bases between the germline ends.

This clone was counted between two and nine times. The chain employs TRBV7-9 and TRBJ1-2; D is possibly TRBD1 (5 bases). Germline V gives CDR1 SEHNR, CDR2 FQNEAQ (reference sequence). Trimming took 6 bases from V and 6 from J, leaving 14 bases between them. There are 13 residues in the CDR3. CDR3 sequence reads: CASRTSVGDGYTF. The CDR3 coding sequence is TGTGCCAGCAGGACTAGCGTAGGGGATGGCTACACCTTC.

V usage is TRBV4-1 and J usage is TRBJ2-3; 7 bases agree with TRBD2. The CDR3 sequence is 14 residues long. Germline-derived CDR1 and CDR2 are MGHRA and YSYEKL. Germline trimming cut 3 bases from V and 4 bases from J; bases unmatched to any gene: 4. The CDR3 DNA follows: TGCGCCAGCAGCCAGCGGGAGAGGGCAGATACGCAGTATTTT. Amino acids: CASSQRERADTQYF.

The CDR3 here is CASSPRETEAFF. For the CDR3, the DNA is TGTGCCAGCAGCCCCAGGGAAACTGAAGCTTTCTTT. The chain recombines TRBV3-1 (or the pseudogene TRBV3-2) with TRBJ1-1; TRBD1 might be the D (5 bases). V was trimmed by 4 bases and J by 5 bases, leaving 8 bases between them. The CDR3 covers 12 residues. Germline loops: CDR1 LGHDT, CDR2 YNNKEL (reference sequence).

The genes are TRBV5-5 and TRBJ2-5; tentatively, D is TRBD1 (8 bases). Trimming removed 4 bases from V and 5 bases from J, with 24 bases in between. The CDR3 extends over 17 amino acids. Germline assignment: CDR1 SGHKS and CDR2 YYEKEE (reference sequence). The CDR3 sequence is CASSPGQGGFVMETQYF. DNA for the CDR3: TGTGCCAGCAGCCCTGGACAGGGAGGGTTTGTTATGGAGACCCAGTACTTC.

V is TRBV5-1 and J is TRBJ1-3, with D possibly being TRBD1 (6 bases). The CDR3 runs 15 residues. Trimming shortened V by 2 bases and J by 2 bases, and 11 bases separated the two germline ends. Germline CDR1 SGHRS, CDR2 YFSETQ. The CDR3 here is CASSLTGSPGNTIYF. CDR3 nucleotides: TGCGCCAGCAGCTTAACAGGGTCACCTGGAAACACCATATATTTT. The complete variable domain, with remaining parts taken from reference TRBV5-1 and TRBJ1-3, reads KAGVTQTPRYLIKTRGQQVTLSCSPISGHRSVSWYQQTPGQGLQFLFEYFSETQRNKGNFPGRFSGRQFSNSRSEMNVSTLELGDSALYLCASSLTGSPGNTIYFGEGSWLTVV.

Comment on this clone: The junction does not match germline at one end; this may be a read error. The chain couples TRBV29-1 to TRBJ2-7; no clear D gene. Per the germline V gene, CDR1 is SQVTM and CDR2 is ANQGSEA. CDR3 size: 12 residues. Here the CDR3 DNA reads TGCAGCGTTGCCCAGTCCTACTACGCGCAGTACTTC. Its protein is CSVAQSYYAQYF.

The J gene is TRBJ2-1, the V gene TRBV11-2; 12 positions match TRBD2. V trimming: 1 base; J trimming: 11 bases; junction bases outside the gene matches: 3. The CDR3 consists of 14 residues. Germline V lookup: CDR1 SGHAT, CDR2 FQNNGV. The CDR3 DNA reads as TGTGCCAGCAGCTTAGGGACTAGCGGGACACAGCAGTTCTTC. Its translation is CASSLGTSGTQQFF.

The chain has TRBV15 and TRBJ2-5; TRBD1 matches 7 bases. Germline lookup yields CDR1 LNHNV and CDR2 YYDKDF (reference sequence). After removal of 0 bases from V and 3 bases from J, the junction contained 4 bases not matched to a gene. This CDR3 has 15 amino acids. The CDR3 sequence is CATSRDHGTEETQYF. The CDR3 region has the DNA TGTGCCACCAGCAGAGATCATGGGACAGAAGAGACCCAGTACTTC.

V is TRBV5-6 and J is TRBJ1-1; D not certain. The CDR3 is 13 amino acids. Germline values: CDR1 SGHDT, CDR2 YYEEEE. V lost 3 bases to trimming and J lost 3 bases, with 9 bases between them. The CDR3 sequence is CASSWREYTEAFF. The CDR3 DNA is TGTGCCAGCAGCTGGAGGGAGTACACTGAAGCTTTCTTT. The whole variable domain, filled in from reference TRBV5-6 and TRBJ1-1, reads DAGVTQSPTHLIKTRGQQVTLRCSPKSGHDTVSWYQQALGQGPQFIFQYYEEEERQRGNFPDRFSGHQFPNYSSELNVNALLLGDSALYLCASSWREYTEAFFGQGTRLTVV.

V is TRBV3-1 (or the pseudogene TRBV3-2) and J is TRBJ2-2, with a weak D call TRBD1 (6 bases). Per germline, CDR1 LGHDT and CDR2 YNNKEL (reference sequence). V lost 4 bases and J lost 4, with 13 bases in between. The CDR3 length is 15 residues. CDR3 DNA: TGTGCCAGCAGCCTAGGGGGAGCTCGCACCGGGGAGCTGTTTTTT. This translates into CASSLGGARTGELFF.

The rearrangement uses TRBV28 and TRBJ2-2; the match to TRBD1 covers 9 bases. V lost 0 bases and J lost 5; bases outside the gene matches: 4. Germline V gene data show CDR1 as MDHEN and CDR2 as SYDVKM. The CDR3 loop spans 16 amino acids. The CDR3 region has the DNA TGTGCCAGCAGTTTATGGGGACAGGGAGGAACCGGGGAGCTGTTTTTT. Its translation: CASSLWGQGGTGELFF.

This chain connects TRBV6-5 to TRBJ1-2, with D tentatively TRBD1 (6 bases). The V gene's germline CDR1 is MNHEY and CDR2 SVGAGI. V dropped 2 bases and J dropped 1 base, with 11 bases sitting between them. The CDR3 length is 15 residues. CDR3 amino acids: CASSYTQGHNYGYTF. CDR3 nucleotide sequence: TGTGCCAGCAGTTACACGCAGGGGCATAACTATGGCTACACCTTC.

The V and J genes are TRBV27 and TRBJ2-5; D may be TRBD1 (6 bases). V was pared by 5 bases and J by 6 bases, with 22 bases between. Germline values: CDR1 MNHEY, CDR2 SMNVEV (reference sequence). The CDR3 consists of 16 residues. CDR3 amino acids: CASSRGTGSIAKTQYF. In nucleotides, the CDR3 is TGTGCCAGCAGTAGAGGAACAGGGTCGATTGCAAAGACCCAGTACTTC.

The chain has TRBV10-3 and TRBJ2-7; possibly TRBD2 for D (5 bases). Between the trimmed V and J ends, which lost 8 bases and 1 base, there was a span of 6 bases. Germline-derived CDR1 and CDR2 are ENHRY and SYGVKD. The CDR3 extends over 11 amino acids. The CDR3 sequence is CAIGGSYEQYF. In DNA, the CDR3 is TGTGCCATCGGAGGATCCTACGAGCAGTACTTC.

The rearrangement links TRBV10-3 to TRBJ2-3, with 7 bases fitting TRBD2. This CDR3 region has 13 residues. V shed 7 bases, J shed 2 bases, and the junction held 3 bases outside the gene matches. Germline V gene data show CDR1 as ENHRY and CDR2 as SYGVKD. The CDR3: CAITSGYTDTQYF. CDR3 DNA sequence: TGTGCCATCACTAGCGGTTACACAGATACGCAGTATTTT.

The rearrangement links TRBV7-9 to TRBJ1-5, with unresolved D. CDR1 and CDR2 (germline): SEHNR, FQNEAQ (reference sequence). V lost 5 bases to trimming and J lost 6 bases, with 14 bases between them. The CDR3 is 14 amino acids. The CDR3 DNA is TGTGCCAGCAGCCCCCCCGGGGTGGGTCAGCCCCAGCATTTT. Amino acid sequence: CASSPPGVGQPQHF. Using reference TRBV7-9 and TRBJ1-5 for the parts outside the CDR3, the full variable domain is DTGVSQNPRHKITKRGQNVTFRCDPISEHNRLYWYRQTLGQGPEFLTYFQNEAQLEKSRLLSDRFSAERPKGSFSTLEIQRTEQGDSAMYLCASSPPGVGQPQHFGDGTRLSIL.

This clone was seen a handful of times. This chain links TRBV18 with TRBJ1-2; D call uncertain. The V gene's germline CDR1 is KGHSH and CDR2 LQKENI. Trimming removed 3 bases from V and 0 bases from J, with 11 bases in between. The CDR3 length is 15 residues. In DNA, the CDR3 is TGTGCCAGCTCACCGTTGCAGGCTGCTAACTATGGCTACACCTTC. Amino acids: CASSPLQAANYGYTF.

J is TRBJ2-1 and V is TRBV5-1, with 7 bases matching TRBD2. Looked up from germline, CDR1 is SGHRS and CDR2 is YFSETQ. With 3 bases clipped from V and 10 bases from J, the junction kept 19 bases outside the gene matches. CDR3 length: 17 amino acids. The CDR3 DNA reads as TGCGCCAGCAGCTGGCTGCCTACTAGCGCTCTCAAGGGCGAGCAGTTCTTC. Encoded protein: CASSWLPTSALKGEQFF. The complete variable domain, with remaining parts taken from reference TRBV5-1 and TRBJ2-1, reads KAGVTQTPRYLIKTRGQQVTLSCSPISGHRSVSWYQQTPGQGLQFLFEYFSETQRNKGNFPGRFSGRQFSNSRSEMNVSTLELGDSALYLCASSWLPTSALKGEQFFGPGTRLTVL.

This clone came up once. The J gene is TRBJ2-7, the V gene TRBV18; 9 positions agree with TRBD1. Germline V gene data show CDR1 as KGHSH and CDR2 as LQKENI. CDR3 length equals 15 residues. The junction had 2 bases not matched to a gene; V was cut back by 0 bases and J by 2 bases. CDR3 residues: CASSPPGQGPYEQYF. The CDR3 DNA follows: TGTGCCAGCTCACCACCGGGACAGGGACCCTACGAGCAGTACTTC.